This T cell receptor (beta chain) was documented in a study of cytomegalovirus exposure and HLA in healthy donors. Overall study results and limits: A further, later analysis showed that HLA-associated TCR beta chains (compared with equally common others) were more clonally expanded.

The PCR had 60 Vbeta and 13 Jbeta primers. Sequenced by immunoSEQ multiplex PCR; TCRdb stores in-frame clones only, minus some. The sample contains approximately 190,000 clones, around 87% of which appear only once. A word on this clone: The target antigen is unknown.

Germline lookup yields CDR1 KGHSH and CDR2 LQKENI. V shed 3 bases and J 3 bases; nucleotides not matched to a gene: 8. This CDR3 spans 15 amino acids. The sequenced sample consisted of PBMCs. J is TRBJ2-7 and V is TRBV18, with 7 bases identical to TRBD1. This TCR came from a boy younger than 10 in good health and CMV-seronegative. CDR3 region: CASSPFTAGGYEQYF. The DNA of the CDR3 is TGTGCCAGCTCACCTTTCACCGCAGGGGGCTACGAGCAGTACTTC. The variable domain in full, with the rest retrieved from reference TRBV18 and TRBJ2-7, is NAGVMQNPRHLVRRRGQEARLRCSPMKGHSHVYWYRQLPEEGLKFMVYLQKENIIDESGMPKERFSAEFPKEGPSILRIQQVVRGDSAAYFCASSPFTAGGYEQYFGPGTRLTVT.